This paragraph covers one TCR beta chain sequence. Its antigen remains unknown. Trimming took 4 bases from V and 3 from J, leaving 14 bases between them. The CDR3 consists of 14 residues. The germline CDR1 and CDR2 sequences are SGHNT and YYREEE (reference sequence). Any history of autoimmune disease or systemic immunosuppression disqualified patients. This entry belongs to a study of OX40 agonist ivuxolimab in advanced cancers. Study overall: Cohort: approximately 83% men, mean age approximately 66, aged about 23 to 80. Findings and limits, study-wide: Those patients achieving a partial response at 0.1-3.0 mg/kg showed among the lowest clonal expansion. Both CD4+ and CD8+ T cell populations in blood had undergone clonal expansion by week 6 at 0.1 to 3.0 mg/kg.

Profiled with immunoSEQ multiplex PCR; TCRdb holds only in-frame clones, not every one. The top ten hold 0.25% to 0.35% of the sample, which has more than 95,000 clones, about 91% seen once. The specimen was CD4+ or CD8+ T cells sorted from blood, collected in a trial of the OX40 agonist ivuxolimab. V and J are TRBV5-4 and TRBJ2-7; perhaps TRBD2 as D (6 bases). The receptor was isolated from an adult with an advanced solid tumor such as melanoma, head and neck, liver or kidney cancer. CDR3 in DNA: TGTGCCAGCAGCCCCGCAGCGGGTCGCTACGAGCAGTACTTC. Protein product: CASSPAAGRYEQYF.